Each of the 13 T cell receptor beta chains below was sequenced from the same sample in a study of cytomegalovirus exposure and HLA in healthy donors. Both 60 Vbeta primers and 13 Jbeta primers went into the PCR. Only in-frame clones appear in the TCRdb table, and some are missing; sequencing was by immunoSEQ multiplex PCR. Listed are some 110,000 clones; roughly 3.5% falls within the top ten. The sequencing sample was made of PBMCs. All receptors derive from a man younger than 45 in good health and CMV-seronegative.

CDR3 nucleotide sequence: TGCAGCGTTGTGACGGGAAGCGAGCAGTACTTC. It yields the protein CSVVTGSEQYF. The rearrangement uses TRBV29-1 and TRBJ2-7; TRBD2 is a possible D gene (5 bases). The CDR3 totals 11 residues. The V end was cut by 4 bases, the J end by 6 bases, with 10 bases between. Germline values: CDR1 SQVTM, CDR2 ANQGSEA.

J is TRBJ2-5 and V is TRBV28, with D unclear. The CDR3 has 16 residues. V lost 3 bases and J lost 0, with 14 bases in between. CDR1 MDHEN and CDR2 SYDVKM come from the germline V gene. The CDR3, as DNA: TGTGCCAGCAGTTTCCCGCCCATCGGGTACCAAGAGACCCAGTACTTC. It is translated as CASSFPPIGYQETQYF.

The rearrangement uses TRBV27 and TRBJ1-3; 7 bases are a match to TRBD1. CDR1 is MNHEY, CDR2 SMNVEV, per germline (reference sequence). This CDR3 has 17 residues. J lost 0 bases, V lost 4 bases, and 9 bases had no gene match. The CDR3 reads CASSSIQGRGSGNTIYF. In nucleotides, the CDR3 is TGTGCCAGCAGTTCTATACAGGGGAGAGGCTCTGGAAACACCATATATTTT.

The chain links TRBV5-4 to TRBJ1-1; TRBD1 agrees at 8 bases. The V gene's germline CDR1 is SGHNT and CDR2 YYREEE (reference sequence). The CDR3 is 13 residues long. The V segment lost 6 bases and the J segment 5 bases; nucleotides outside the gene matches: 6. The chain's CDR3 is CASIRTGGTEAFF. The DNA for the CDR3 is TGTGCCAGCATACGAACAGGGGGTACTGAAGCTTTCTTT.

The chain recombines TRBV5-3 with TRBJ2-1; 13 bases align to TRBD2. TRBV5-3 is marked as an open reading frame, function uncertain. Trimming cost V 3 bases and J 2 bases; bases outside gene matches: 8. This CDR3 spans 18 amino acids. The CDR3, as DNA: TGTGCCAGAAGCTCCCTCCGACTAGCGGGGGGCCCCTACAATGAGCAGTTCTTC. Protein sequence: CARSSLRLAGGPYNEQFF.

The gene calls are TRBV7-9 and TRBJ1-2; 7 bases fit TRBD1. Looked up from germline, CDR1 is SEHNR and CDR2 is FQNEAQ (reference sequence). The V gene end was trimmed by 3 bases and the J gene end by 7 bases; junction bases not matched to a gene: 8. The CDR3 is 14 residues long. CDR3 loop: CASSFRQGAGGYTF. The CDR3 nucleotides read TGTGCCAGCAGCTTCCGACAGGGAGCTGGTGGCTACACCTTC.

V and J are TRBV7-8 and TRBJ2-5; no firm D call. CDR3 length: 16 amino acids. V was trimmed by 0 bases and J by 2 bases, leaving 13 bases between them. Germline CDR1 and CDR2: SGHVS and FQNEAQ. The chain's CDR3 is CASSLASQVYQETQYF. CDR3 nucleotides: TGTGCCAGCAGCTTAGCGAGTCAGGTATATCAAGAGACCCAGTACTTC.

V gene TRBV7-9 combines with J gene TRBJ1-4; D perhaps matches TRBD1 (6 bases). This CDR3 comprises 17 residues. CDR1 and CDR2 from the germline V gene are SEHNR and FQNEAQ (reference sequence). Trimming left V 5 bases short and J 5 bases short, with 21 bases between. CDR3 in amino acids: CASSPWGGEISNEKLFF. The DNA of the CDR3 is TGTGCCAGCAGCCCGTGGGGGGGCGAGATTTCGAATGAAAAACTGTTTTTT. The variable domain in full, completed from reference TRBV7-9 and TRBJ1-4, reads DTGVSQNPRHKITKRGQNVTFRCDPISEHNRLYWYRQTLGQGPEFLTYFQNEAQLEKSRLLSDRFSAERPKGSFSTLEIQRTEQGDSAMYLCASSPWGGEISNEKLFFGSGTQLSVL.

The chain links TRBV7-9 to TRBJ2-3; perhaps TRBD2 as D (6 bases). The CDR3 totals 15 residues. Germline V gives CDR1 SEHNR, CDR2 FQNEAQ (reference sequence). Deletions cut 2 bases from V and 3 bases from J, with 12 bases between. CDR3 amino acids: CASSLRGVGTDTQYF. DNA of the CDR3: TGTGCCAGCAGCTTACGCGGGGTCGGGACAGATACGCAGTATTTT.

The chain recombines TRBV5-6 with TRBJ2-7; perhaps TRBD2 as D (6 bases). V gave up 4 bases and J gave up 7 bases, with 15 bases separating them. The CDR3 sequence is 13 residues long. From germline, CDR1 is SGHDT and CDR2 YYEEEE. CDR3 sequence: CASSPTLGGEQYF. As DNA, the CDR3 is TGTGCCAGCAGCCCGACGCTTGGAGGGGAGCAGTACTTC.

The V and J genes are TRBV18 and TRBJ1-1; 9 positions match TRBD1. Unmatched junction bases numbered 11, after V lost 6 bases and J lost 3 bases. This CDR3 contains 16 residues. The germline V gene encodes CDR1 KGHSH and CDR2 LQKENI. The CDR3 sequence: CASSFIAGTGHTEAFF. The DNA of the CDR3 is TGTGCCAGCTCGTTCATCGCCGGGACAGGGCACACTGAAGCTTTCTTT.

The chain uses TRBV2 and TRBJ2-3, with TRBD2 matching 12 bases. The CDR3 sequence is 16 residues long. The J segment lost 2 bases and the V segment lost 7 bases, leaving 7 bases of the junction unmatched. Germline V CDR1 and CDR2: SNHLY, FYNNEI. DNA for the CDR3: TGTGCCAGCACCCCAAGGACTAGCGGGGCCACAGATACGCAGTATTTT. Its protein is CASTPRTSGATDTQYF.

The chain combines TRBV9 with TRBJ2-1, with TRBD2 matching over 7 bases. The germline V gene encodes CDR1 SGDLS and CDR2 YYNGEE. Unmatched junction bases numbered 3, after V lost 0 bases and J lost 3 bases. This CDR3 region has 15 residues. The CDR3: CASSVGGGFYNEQFF. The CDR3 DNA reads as TGTGCCAGCAGCGTAGGGGGAGGGTTCTACAATGAGCAGTTCTTC.